One TCR beta chain is described in this entry. Its antigen is still unknown. This table comes from immunoSEQ multiplex PCR, and its TCRdb copy is limited to in-frame clones, with some not included. Here the sample spans 20,000 to 25,000 clones, 66% being singletons. The V and J ends lost 7 bases and 8 bases respectively, with 17 bases between them. In germline, CDR1 is SGHTA, CDR2 FQGNSA. The CDR3 runs to 13 residues. The sample belongs to a study of CD4 T cells in relation to SARS-CoV-2 and coronaviruses. CD4+ T cells from unexposed donors were obtained before the COVID-19 pandemic (2011-2018). After about ten days of culture, CD4+ T cells were isolated. Cultures held two million PBMCs per well with approximately 10 IU/ml IL-2.

The chain joins TRBV7-2 to TRBJ1-2; possibly TRBD1 for D (5 bases). The sequencing sample was made of CD4+ T cells from PBMCs, cultured in vitro. The TCR originated in a human donor in good health. CDR3 sequence reads: CASTTGPIYGYTF. In DNA form, the CDR3 reads TGTGCCAGCACCACGGGGCCCATTTACGGCTACACCTTC.